Listed here are 8 T cell receptor beta chains from one sample, sequenced in a study of T cells in localized non-small cell lung cancer. TCRdb's copy holds only in-frame clones and misses some; the assay was immunoSEQ multiplex PCR. Here the sample spans under 40,000 clones, almost 85% being singletons. Sequenced material: peripheral blood, taken before any cancer treatment. Source of these receptors: a male donor aged 60 or over with stage III squamous cell lung carcinoma.

This clone was detected a few times. The rearrangement uses TRBV7-9 and TRBJ2-2; tentatively, D is TRBD1 (6 bases). CDR3 length: 15 amino acids. Germline-derived CDR1 and CDR2 are SEHNR and FQNEAQ (reference sequence). The germline V and J ends were trimmed by 2 bases and 2 bases, with 9 bases remaining between them. The CDR3 reads CASSLMGANTGELFF. In nucleotides, the CDR3 is TGTGCCAGCAGCTTAATGGGGGCAAACACCGGGGAGCTGTTTTTT.

The genes are TRBV10-2 and TRBJ2-3, with D perhaps matching TRBD1 (5 bases). CDR1 and CDR2 (germline): WSHSY, SAAADI. Trimming pared 0 bases from V and 2 bases from J, leaving 15 bases between. The CDR3 has 17 amino acids. DNA of the CDR3: TGCGCCAGCAGTGAGTCGCTTGGCAGGGTGGCCACAGATACGCAGTATTTT. Translated, it gives CASSESLGRVATDTQYF.

The gene calls are TRBV9 and TRBJ1-2, with D unclear. The CDR3 sequence is 13 residues long. Germline lookup yields CDR1 SGDLS and CDR2 YYNGEE. Trimming shortened V by 4 bases and J by 0 bases, and 7 bases separated the two germline ends. The CDR3 region has the DNA TGTGCCAGCAGCCCTCGGACTAACTATGGCTACACCTTC. Amino acids: CASSPRTNYGYTF.

This chain links TRBV14 with TRBJ1-3; D is unresolved. CDR3 size: 14 residues. V lost 2 bases and J lost 2, with 7 bases in between. Germline V CDR1 and CDR2: SGHDN, FVKESK. The CDR3 loop is CASSQQVAGNTIYF. CDR3 sequence (DNA): TGTGCCAGCAGCCAACAGGTGGCTGGAAACACCATATATTTT.

The chain is built from TRBV7-9 and TRBJ1-2; 9 bases line up with TRBD1. With 4 bases clipped from V and 3 bases from J, the junction kept 15 bases outside the gene matches. The CDR3 length is 18 residues. Germline V gene sequence: CDR1 SEHNR, CDR2 FQNEAQ (reference sequence). CDR3 nucleotides: TGTGCCAGCAGCTCATCTCCCCCTAGCCGGGACAGGGACTATGGCTACACCTTC. Residues: CASSSSPPSRDRDYGYTF. Variable domain in full (rest from reference TRBV7-9 and TRBJ1-2): DTGVSQNPRHKITKRGQNVTFRCDPISEHNRLYWYRQTLGQGPEFLTYFQNEAQLEKSRLLSDRFSAERPKGSFSTLEIQRTEQGDSAMYLCASSSSPPSRDRDYGYTFGSGTRLTVV.

J is TRBJ2-5 and V is TRBV5-1, with TRBD2 matching 13 bases. Trimming at V came to 3 bases and at J to 5 bases, leaving 4 bases not matched to a gene. The CDR3 consists of 15 residues. Germline lookup yields CDR1 SGHRS and CDR2 YFSETQ. The CDR3 bases are TGCGCCAGCAGCTCAGGACTAGCGGGAGATGAGACCCAGTACTTC. Amino acid sequence: CASSSGLAGDETQYF.

The chain is built from TRBV14 and TRBJ2-5; tentatively, D is TRBD1 (5 bases). This CDR3 comprises 15 residues. Trimming left V 0 bases short and J 1 base short, with 9 bases between. The V gene's germline CDR1 is SGHDN and CDR2 FVKESK. This CDR3 is CASSQDQGIQETQYF. In nucleotides, the CDR3 is TGTGCCAGCAGCCAAGACCAGGGAATCCAAGAGACCCAGTACTTC. Full variable domain (rest looked up from reference TRBV14 and TRBJ2-5): EAGVTQFPSHSVIEKGQTVTLRCDPISGHDNLYWYRRVMGKEIKFLLHFVKESKQDESGMPNNRFLAERTGGTYSTLKVQPAELEDSGVYFCASSQDQGIQETQYFGPGTRLLVL.

By share, this clone counts as medium-sized. The J gene is TRBJ2-7, the V gene TRBV7-2, with D possibly being TRBD2 (5 bases). CDR1 SGHTA and CDR2 FQGNSA come from the germline V gene. Trimming shortened V by 1 base and J by 3 bases, and 10 bases separated the two germline ends. CDR3 size: 14 residues. The CDR3: CASSLEVGLYEQYF. As DNA, the CDR3 is TGTGCCAGCAGCTTAGAGGTAGGACTCTACGAGCAGTACTTC.